This passage covers 22 T cell receptor beta chains from one sample sequenced in a study of cytomegalovirus exposure and HLA in healthy donors. The PCR was carried out with 60 Vbeta primers and 13 Jbeta primers. The protocol was immunoSEQ multiplex PCR, while the TCRdb copy is restricted to in-frame clones and leaves out a portion. The sample holds 30,000 to 50,000 clones. The sequenced sample was PBMCs. All receptors come from a woman aged 25 to 39 in good health and CMV-seropositive.

The rearrangement uses TRBV27 and TRBJ1-6; TRBD1 might be the D (6 bases). Germline-derived CDR1 and CDR2 are MNHEY and SMNVEV (reference sequence). V lost 6 bases to trimming and J lost 8 bases, with 14 bases between them. This CDR3 is 14 amino acids long. DNA for the CDR3: TGTGCCAGCAGCCTCACAGGGTTCCATTCACCCCTCCACTTT. It codes for CASSLTGFHSPLHF.

The rearrangement uses TRBV10-3 and TRBJ1-5, with 7 bases fitting TRBD1. Germline lookup yields CDR1 ENHRY and CDR2 SYGVKD. The CDR3 extends over 17 amino acids. V trimming: 0 bases; J trimming: 2 bases; junction bases outside the gene matches: 7. The CDR3 nucleotides read TGTGCCATCAGTGAGTCCACCGTAGGGACAGGCAATCAGCCCCAGCATTTT. Encoded protein: CAISESTVGTGNQPQHF.

The CDR3 sequence: CATREGANVLTF. The DNA of the CDR3 is TGTGCCACAAGGGAGGGGGCCAACGTCCTGACTTTC. The chain employs TRBV2 and TRBJ2-6, with a weak D call TRBD2 (5 bases). Germline V CDR1 and CDR2: SNHLY, FYNNEI. The CDR3 runs 12 residues. The ends were cut back, 10 bases at V and 4 bases at J, with 8 bases in the middle.

The chain employs TRBV18 and TRBJ1-6; 11 bases agree with TRBD1. Germline V gives CDR1 KGHSH, CDR2 LQKENI. With V trimmed by 1 base and J by 7 bases, 9 bases remained unmatched. The CDR3 totals 18 residues. CDR3 nucleotide sequence: TGTGCCAGCTCACCACTGGACAGGGGGCGAAAATCCAATTCACCCCTCCACTTT. Translating gives CASSPLDRGRKSNSPLHF.

The chain uses TRBV7-8 and TRBJ1-2; 11 nucleotides match TRBD1. The CDR3 loop spans 16 amino acids. The V gene end was trimmed by 1 base and the J gene end by 8 bases; junction bases not matched to a gene: 9. CDR1 is SGHVS, CDR2 FQNEAQ, per germline. The CDR3 reads CASSLGPGQGVWGYTF. CDR3 bases: TGTGCCAGCAGCTTAGGCCCGGGACAGGGGGTGTGGGGCTACACCTTC.

As to this clone: Compared with germline, one end of the junction differs, possibly owing to a read error. This chain uses TRBV19 with TRBJ2-2; 11 nucleotides line up with TRBD1. This CDR3 spans 14 amino acids. Germline loops: CDR1 LNHDA, CDR2 SQIVND (reference sequence). The DNA for the CDR3 is TGTGCCAGTACCCGGGACAGGGGGAGCGGGGGGCTGTTTTTT. Translating gives CASTRDRGSGGLFF.

This rearrangement joins TRBV12-5 to TRBJ2-3, with 7 bases identical to TRBD1. CDR1 LGHNT and CDR2 FRNRAP come from the germline V gene. After removal of 2 bases from V and 5 bases from J, the junction contained 1 base not matched to a gene. The CDR3 contains 13 residues. The CDR3 region has the DNA TGTGCTAGTGGTTTGACAGGGGAAGATACGCAGTATTTT. Translating it yields CASGLTGEDTQYF.

The chain joins TRBV19 to TRBJ1-5; D might be TRBD1 (5 bases). From germline, CDR1 is LNHDA and CDR2 SQIVND (reference sequence). Trimming cost V 5 bases and J 0 bases, with 14 bases left between them. The CDR3 is 16 residues long. CDR3 residues: CASSVWGVDSNQPQHF. The CDR3 bases are TGTGCCAGTAGTGTATGGGGGGTAGATAGCAATCAGCCCCAGCATTTT.

The CDR3 nucleotides read TGCGCCAGCAGCTTGACGATCCGACATTCAACTAATGAAAAACTGTTTTTT. As protein: CASSLTIRHSTNEKLFF. The rearrangement joins TRBV5-1 to TRBJ1-4; D is undetermined. Between the trimmed V and J ends, which lost 1 base and 0 bases, there was a span of 13 bases. This CDR3 is 17 amino acids long. Looked up from germline, CDR1 is SGHRS and CDR2 is YFSETQ.

This chain links TRBV7-9 with TRBJ1-3; D unresolved. V lost 5 bases, J lost 0 bases, and 14 bases lay in between. The CDR3 contains 16 residues. Germline V lookup: CDR1 SEHNR, CDR2 FQNEAQ (reference sequence). This chain's CDR3 is CASSPPSQSSGNTIYF. In DNA form, the CDR3 reads TGTGCCAGCAGCCCCCCCTCACAGAGCTCTGGAAACACCATATATTTT.

The chain combines TRBV28 with TRBJ1-3; 9 bases match TRBD1. The CDR3 runs 15 residues. Germline V CDR1 and CDR2: MDHEN, SYDVKM. V was clipped by 6 bases and J by 4 bases; unmatched bases: 7. The CDR3 loop reads CASSKQGATGNTIYF. CDR3 sequence (DNA): TGTGCCAGCAGCAAACAGGGGGCTACGGGAAACACCATATATTTT. Full variable domain (missing parts from reference TRBV28 and TRBJ1-3): DVKVTQSSRYLVKRTGEKVFLECVQDMDHENMFWYRQDPGLGLRLIYFSYDVKMKEKGDIPEGYSVSREKKERFSLILESASTNQTSMYLCASSKQGATGNTIYFGEGSWLTVV.

The CDR3 DNA is TGCGCCAGCAGTGGCCCACAGGGTATCGGCACTGAAGCTTTCTTT. Encoded protein: CASSGPQGIGTEAFF. The chain carries TRBV10-1 and TRBJ1-1, with D tentatively TRBD1 (6 bases). The CDR3 contains 15 residues. CDR1 is WNHNN and CDR2 is SYGVQD in the germline V gene (reference sequence). Trimming shortened V by 4 bases and J by 4 bases, and 16 bases separated the two germline ends.

This chain joins TRBV7-2 and TRBJ2-7, with TRBD1 matching 9 bases. Germline V gene data show CDR1 as SGHTA and CDR2 as FQGNSA. The length of the CDR3 is 16 residues. Germline trimming cut 7 bases from V and 5 bases from J; bases unmatched to any gene: 15. CDR3 residues: CASTYLNRDRADEQYF. The CDR3, as DNA: TGTGCCAGCACCTACCTAAACCGGGACAGGGCCGACGAGCAGTACTTC.

J is TRBJ2-7 and V is TRBV11-2; TRBD1 aligns across 9 bases. This CDR3 contains 18 residues. J was trimmed by 4 bases and V by 2 bases; bases with no gene match: 15. Germline CDR1 SGHAT, CDR2 FQNNGV. CDR3 nucleotides: TGTGCCAGCAGCTTATTTGGGGTCGGCGGGACAGGGTTTTACGAGCAGTACTTC. It is translated as CASSLFGVGGTGFYEQYF.

The chain employs TRBV5-6 and TRBJ2-2; D is perhaps TRBD1 (6 bases). V lost 0 bases, J lost 2 bases, and 11 bases lay in between. CDR1 is SGHDT and CDR2 is YYEEEE in the germline V gene. The CDR3 contains 16 residues. The chain's CDR3 is CASSLAGQINTGELFF. The CDR3 DNA reads as TGTGCCAGCAGCTTGGCCGGACAGATTAACACCGGGGAGCTGTTTTTT.

The chain combines TRBV4-1 with TRBJ1-2; TRBD1 matches at 7 bases. The CDR3 is made up of 17 amino acids. Looked up from germline, CDR1 is MGHRA and CDR2 is YSYEKL. Trimming cost V 0 bases and J 4 bases; bases outside gene matches: 11. The CDR3 spells CASSQDRGEGGGYGYTF. The CDR3 nucleotides read TGCGCCAGCAGCCAAGATCGCGGTGAAGGGGGCGGCTATGGCTACACCTTC.

This chain uses TRBV4-2 with TRBJ2-5; 8 nucleotides agree with TRBD2. This CDR3 has 16 amino acids. The V gene's germline CDR1 is LGHNA and CDR2 YNFKEQ. V gave up 1 base and J gave up 2 bases; unmatched junction bases: 6. CDR3 loop: CASSQVAGGRQETQYF. The DNA of the CDR3 is TGTGCCAGCAGCCAAGTGGCGGGGGGTCGACAAGAGACCCAGTACTTC.

The chain combines TRBV2 with TRBJ2-1, with a tentative D call TRBD2 (5 bases). Trimming cost V 6 bases and J 0 bases, with 12 bases left between them. The germline V gene encodes CDR1 SNHLY and CDR2 FYNNEI. This CDR3 comprises 15 residues. The CDR3 reads CASRGVDSSYNEQFF. Here the CDR3 DNA reads TGTGCCAGCAGGGGAGTGGATAGCTCCTACAATGAGCAGTTCTTC.

On this clone: Because the CDR3's place on the DNA is in doubt, the DNA is left out and the CDR3 is given as listed by TCRdb. This chain uses TRBV30 with TRBJ1-1; TRBD1 is taken as the D call from the table, unchecked against the DNA. The germline CDR1 and CDR2 sequences are GTSNPN and SVGIG (reference sequence). From its first to its last residue, the CDR3 has 15 amino acids. CDR3 region: CAWSVGTGSVSESFF.

CDR3 protein: CASGEVRGREGYTF. As DNA, the CDR3 is TGTGCCAGTGGGGAGGTCAGGGGGCGCGAGGGCTACACCTTC. The chain employs TRBV2 and TRBJ1-2; 8 positions match TRBD1. CDR1 and CDR2 from the germline V gene are SNHLY and FYNNEI. The V and J ends lost 9 bases and 8 bases, in that order; junction bases with no gene match: 14. The CDR3 contains 14 residues.

The chain joins TRBV6-4 to TRBJ2-3, with 12 bases identical to TRBD2. With 4 bases clipped from V and 1 base from J, the junction kept 0 bases outside the gene matches. The CDR3 consists of 15 residues. The germline V gene has CDR1 MRHNA and CDR2 SNTAGT. The CDR3 bases are TGTGCCAGCAGTGGACTAGCGGGAGGCACAGATACGCAGTATTTT. This encodes CASSGLAGGTDTQYF.

The rearrangement uses TRBV5-4 and TRBJ1-6; tentatively, D is TRBD1 (5 bases). Deletions cut 4 bases from V and 6 bases from J, with 11 bases between. The CDR3 totals 14 residues. From germline, CDR1 is SGHNT and CDR2 YYREEE (reference sequence). CDR3: CASSTQGGNSPLHF. The DNA for the CDR3 is TGTGCCAGCAGCACCCAGGGTGGTAATTCACCCCTCCACTTT.